The clone carrying this T cell receptor beta chain was observed a single time. Antigen unknown. The CDR3 length is 14 residues. Trimming left V 4 bases short and J 8 bases short, with 17 bases between. Germline V gene lookup returns CDR1 LNHDA and CDR2 SQIVND (reference sequence). Per sample, 95,000 to 100,000 TCR templates were assayed. The data were produced by immunoSEQ multiplex PCR, yet TCRdb's version contains in-frame clones alone and is incomplete. The sample includes just over 60,000 clones, 79% of them seen just once. This entry comes from a study of siplizumab effects on memory and regulatory T cells. General observations from the study: Naive T cells apparently outstripped memory cells in diversity and seemed major alloresponse contributors. Memory cells that were CD4+ and unstimulated gave rise to alloreactive sequences, which siplizumab significantly reduced.

Sequencing was performed on memory CD4+ T cells sorted from blood. The chain recombines TRBV19 with TRBJ1-2; no clear D gene. This TCR came from a human donor in good health. The CDR3 bases are TGTGCCAGTAGTACGCCGGGCCCGCGTGAGGGCTACACCTTC. As protein: CASSTPGPREGYTF.